Below are 5 T cell receptor beta chains sequenced from a single sample in a study of cytomegalovirus exposure and HLA in healthy donors. Amplification used 60 Vbeta primers and 13 Jbeta primers. Assay used: immunoSEQ multiplex PCR; TCRdb lists only in-frame clones, some missing. The sample has roughly 180,000 clones, over 80% seen once; the top ten hold roughly 1.2%. Sequenced material: PBMCs. The receptors were gathered from a boy aged 2 to 10 in good health and CMV-seronegative.

Written as DNA, the CDR3 is TGTGCCAGCAGCCATTCGGGACTAGCGGGAGGAGAGACCCAGTACTTC. Translating it yields CASSHSGLAGGETQYF. The gene calls are TRBV5-6 and TRBJ2-5, with TRBD2 matching over 15 bases. Germline CDR1 reads SGHDT; CDR2 reads YYEEEE. The CDR3 is 16 residues long. The V segment lost 4 bases and the J segment 4 bases; nucleotides outside the gene matches: 5.

This chain links TRBV7-9 with TRBJ1-1, with D possibly being TRBD1 (5 bases). This CDR3 has 14 amino acids. Looked up from germline, CDR1 is SEHNR and CDR2 is FQNEAQ (reference sequence). V dropped 5 bases and J dropped 5 bases, with 15 bases sitting between them. The CDR3 nucleotides are TGTGCCAGCAGCGGCCCGGGGGGGAATACTGAAGCTTTCTTT. Protein product: CASSGPGGNTEAFF.

V gene TRBV4-3 combines with J gene TRBJ2-7; 13 nucleotides align to TRBD2. Germline CDR1 reads LGHNA; CDR2 reads YSLEER. Germline trimming cut 3 bases from V and 5 bases from J; bases unmatched to any gene: 7. The CDR3 consists of 16 residues. Here the CDR3 reads CASSQLGTSGTHEQYF. CDR3 nucleotide sequence: TGCGCCAGCAGCCAGCTAGGGACTAGCGGGACCCACGAGCAGTACTTC.

The CDR3 DNA is TGTGCCAGCAGCCAAGAATCCGTGGCCAAAAACATTCAGTACTTC. Protein sequence: CASSQESVAKNIQYF. The chain employs TRBV4-2 and TRBJ2-4; D unclear. Trimming shortened V by 0 bases and J by 1 base, and 7 bases separated the two germline ends. This CDR3 is 15 amino acids long. The germline V gene has CDR1 LGHNA and CDR2 YNFKEQ.

The rearrangement uses TRBV4-3 and TRBJ2-1, with 10 bases fitting TRBD2. V shed 4 bases and J 3 bases; nucleotides not matched to a gene: 3. The CDR3 is 15 amino acids. Germline V CDR1 and CDR2: LGHNA, YSLEER. CDR3 nucleotides: TGCGCCAGCAGCCGGACTAGCGGAGTCTACAATGAGCAGTTCTTC. Its translation: CASSRTSGVYNEQFF.